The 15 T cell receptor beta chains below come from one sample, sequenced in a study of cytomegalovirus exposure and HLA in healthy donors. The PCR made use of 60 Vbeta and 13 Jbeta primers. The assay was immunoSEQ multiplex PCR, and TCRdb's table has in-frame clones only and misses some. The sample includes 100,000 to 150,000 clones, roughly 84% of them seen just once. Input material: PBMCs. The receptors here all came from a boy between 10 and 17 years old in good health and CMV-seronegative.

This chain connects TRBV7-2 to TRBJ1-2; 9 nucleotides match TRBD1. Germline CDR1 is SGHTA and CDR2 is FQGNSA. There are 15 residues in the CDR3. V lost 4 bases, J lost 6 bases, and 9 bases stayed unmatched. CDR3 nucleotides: TGTGCCAGCAGCTCGCCCCACAGGGGGCAAGATGGCTACACCTTC. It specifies CASSSPHRGQDGYTF. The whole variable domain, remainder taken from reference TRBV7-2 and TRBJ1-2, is GAGVSQSPSNKVTEKGKDVELRCDPISGHTALYWYRQSLGQGLEFLIYFQGNSAPDKSGLPSDRFSAERTGGSVSTLTIQRTQQEDSAVYLCASSSPHRGQDGYTFGSGTRLTVV.

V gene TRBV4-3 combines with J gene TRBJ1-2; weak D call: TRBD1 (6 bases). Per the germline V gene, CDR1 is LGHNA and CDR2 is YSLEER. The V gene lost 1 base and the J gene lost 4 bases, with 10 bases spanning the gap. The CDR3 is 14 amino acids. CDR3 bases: TGCGCCAGCAGCCAAGCAGGGGTAGGCTATGGCTACACCTTC. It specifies CASSQAGVGYGYTF.

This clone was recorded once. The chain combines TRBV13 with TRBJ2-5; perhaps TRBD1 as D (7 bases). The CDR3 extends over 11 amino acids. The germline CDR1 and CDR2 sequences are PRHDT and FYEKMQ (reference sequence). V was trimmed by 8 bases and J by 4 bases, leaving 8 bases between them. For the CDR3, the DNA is TGTGCCAGCCAGGGGGGAGAGACCCAGTACTTC. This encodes CASQGGETQYF. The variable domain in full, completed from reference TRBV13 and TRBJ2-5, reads AAGVIQSPRHLIKEKRETATLKCYPIPRHDTVYWYQQGPGQDPQFLISFYEKMQSDKGSIPDRFSAQQFSDYHSELNMSSLELGDSALYFCASQGGETQYFGPGTRLLVL.

CDR3 DNA: TGTGCCAGCAGTACTATGCAAGGAGTTGAGCAGTTCTTC. Protein product: CASSTMQGVEQFF. The chain employs TRBV5-4 and TRBJ2-1; D not resolved. Deletions cut 5 bases from V and 9 bases from J, with 15 bases between. The length of the CDR3 is 13 residues. The germline CDR1 and CDR2 sequences are SGHNT and YYREEE (reference sequence). Based on the CDR3 plus reference TRBV5-4 and TRBJ2-1, the full variable domain is ETGVTQSPTHLIKTRGQQVTLRCSSQSGHNTVSWYQQALGQGPQFIFQYYREEENGRGNFPPRFSGLQFPNYSSELNVNALELDDSALYLCASSTMQGVEQFFGPGTRLTVL.

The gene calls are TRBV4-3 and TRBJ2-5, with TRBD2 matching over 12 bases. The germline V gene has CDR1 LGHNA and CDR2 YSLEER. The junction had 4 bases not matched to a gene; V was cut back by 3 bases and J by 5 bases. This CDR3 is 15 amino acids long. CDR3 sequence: CASSQSTSGSETQYF. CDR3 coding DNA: TGCGCCAGCAGCCAGTCGACTAGCGGGAGTGAGACCCAGTACTTC.

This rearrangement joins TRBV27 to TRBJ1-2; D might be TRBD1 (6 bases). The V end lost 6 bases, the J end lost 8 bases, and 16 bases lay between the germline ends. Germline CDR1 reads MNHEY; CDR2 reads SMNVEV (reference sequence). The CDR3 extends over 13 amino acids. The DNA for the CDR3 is TGTGCCAGCAGAATGACAGGACTGGACGGCTACACCTTC. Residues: CASRMTGLDGYTF.

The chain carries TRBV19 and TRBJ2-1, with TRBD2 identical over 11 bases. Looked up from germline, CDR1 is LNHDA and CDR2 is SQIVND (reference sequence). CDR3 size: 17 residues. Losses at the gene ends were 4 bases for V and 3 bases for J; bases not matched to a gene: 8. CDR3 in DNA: TGTGCCAGTAGTACAATAGCGGGGGGGCGTGTCTACAATGAGCAGTTCTTC. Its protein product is CASSTIAGGRVYNEQFF.

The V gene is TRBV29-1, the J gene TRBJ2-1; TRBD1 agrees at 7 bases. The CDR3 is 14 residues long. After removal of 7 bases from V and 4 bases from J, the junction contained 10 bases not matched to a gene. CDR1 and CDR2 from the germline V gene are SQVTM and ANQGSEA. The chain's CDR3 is CSATGTDYYNEQFF. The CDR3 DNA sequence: TGCAGCGCCACCGGGACAGATTATTACAATGAGCAGTTCTTC.

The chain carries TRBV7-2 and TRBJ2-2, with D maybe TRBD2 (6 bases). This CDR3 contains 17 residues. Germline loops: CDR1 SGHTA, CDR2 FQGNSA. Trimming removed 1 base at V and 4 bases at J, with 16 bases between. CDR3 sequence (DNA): TGTGCCAGCAGCTTAGAGCCGAAGACTAGAGGCACCGGGGAGCTGTTTTTT. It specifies CASSLEPKTRGTGELFF. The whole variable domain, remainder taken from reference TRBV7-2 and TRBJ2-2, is GAGVSQSPSNKVTEKGKDVELRCDPISGHTALYWYRQSLGQGLEFLIYFQGNSAPDKSGLPSDRFSAERTGGSVSTLTIQRTQQEDSAVYLCASSLEPKTRGTGELFFGEGSRLTVL.

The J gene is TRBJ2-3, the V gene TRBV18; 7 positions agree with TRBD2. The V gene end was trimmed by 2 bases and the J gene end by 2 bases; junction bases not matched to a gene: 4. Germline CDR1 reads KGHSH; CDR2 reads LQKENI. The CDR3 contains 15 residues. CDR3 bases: TGTGCCAGCTCACCAGGCCTAGCGGCCACAGATACGCAGTATTTT. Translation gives CASSPGLAATDTQYF.

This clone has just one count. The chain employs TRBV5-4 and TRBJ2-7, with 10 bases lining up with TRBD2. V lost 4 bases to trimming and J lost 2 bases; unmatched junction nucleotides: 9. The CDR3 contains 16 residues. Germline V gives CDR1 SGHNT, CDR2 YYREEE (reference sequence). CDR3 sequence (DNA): TGTGCCAGCAGCAAGTTTAGCGGGAGGATCCCCTACGAGCAGTACTTC. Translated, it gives CASSKFSGRIPYEQYF.

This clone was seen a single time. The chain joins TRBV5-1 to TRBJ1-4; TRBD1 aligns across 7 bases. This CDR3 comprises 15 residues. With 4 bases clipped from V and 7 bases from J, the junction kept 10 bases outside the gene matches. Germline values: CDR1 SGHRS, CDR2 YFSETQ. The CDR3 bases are TGCGCCAGCAGCCAAACCGGGACAGCGGGTGAAAAACTGTTTTTT. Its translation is CASSQTGTAGEKLFF.

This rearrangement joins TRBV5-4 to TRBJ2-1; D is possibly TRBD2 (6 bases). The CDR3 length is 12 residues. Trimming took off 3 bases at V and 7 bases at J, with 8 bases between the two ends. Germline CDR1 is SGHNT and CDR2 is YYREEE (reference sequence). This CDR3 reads CASSSTSNEQFF. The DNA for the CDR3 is TGTGCCAGCAGCTCGACTAGTAATGAGCAGTTCTTC.

The CDR3 loop is CASSLTSSYEQYF. The DNA of the CDR3 is TGTGCCAGCAGCTTGACTAGCTCCTACGAGCAGTACTTC. The V call is TRBV5-8, the J call TRBJ2-7; possibly TRBD2 for D (5 bases). The CDR3 length is 13 residues. The germline gives CDR1 SGHTS, CDR2 YDEGEE. Deletions cut 1 base from V and 0 bases from J, with 5 bases between.

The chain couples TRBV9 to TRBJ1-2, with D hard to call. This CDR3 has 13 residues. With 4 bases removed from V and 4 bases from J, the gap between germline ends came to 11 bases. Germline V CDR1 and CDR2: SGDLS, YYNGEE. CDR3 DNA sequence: TGTGCCAGCAGCCCCGTAGGGAGCTATGGCTACACCTTC. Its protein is CASSPVGSYGYTF.